This TCR beta chain was found in a study of PD-1 blockade in classical Hodgkin lymphoma. General observations from the study: Complete responders entered with baseline diversity on par with newly diagnosed patients, the results showed. Unlike CD8+ TCR diversity, which did not rise significantly by C4D1, CD4+ TCR diversity did.

Measured with immunoSEQ multiplex PCR; TCRdb has only the in-frame clones, and not every one. The repertoire holds roughly 30,000 clones, with roughly four fifths as singletons. The time point denotes: cycle 4 day 1 (C4D1), after about 6 weeks of nivolumab. Brentuximab vedotin exposure varied, and every patient relapsed after autologous stem cell transplantation. Purification of CD4+ T cells from thawed PBMCs was achieved by magnetic negative selection. On this clone itself: Its antigen is currently unknown.

This receptor was obtained from a human donor with classical Hodgkin lymphoma. Sequenced material: CD4+ T cells from blood, taken before the fourth cycle of nivolumab.

The CDR3 loop reads CASSVDPSTEAFF. The CDR3, as DNA: TGTGCCAGCAGCGTAGATCCCAGCACTGAAGCTTTCTTT. The chain couples TRBV9 to TRBJ1-1, with D hard to call. V was cut by 0 bases and J by 4 bases, with 7 bases left in between. CDR1 is SGDLS and CDR2 is YYNGEE in the germline V gene. CDR3 length: 13 amino acids.